This T cell receptor (beta chain) was observed in a study of CD8 T cells in Susac syndrome. Germline CDR1 and CDR2: SGHRS and YFSETQ. Trimming took 2 bases from V and 7 from J, leaving 21 bases between them. This CDR3 contains 16 residues. TCR beta from blood CD8+ and CD4+ T cells was sequenced. RNA, at roughly 0.45 to 1 ug, was reverse transcribed with random hexamers. It was immunoSEQ multiplex PCR that amplified TCR beta CDR3 across 54 Vbeta and 13 Jbeta. TCRdb re-called the immunoSEQ multiplex PCR reads through MiXCR, storing one row per CDR3 protein. The sample holds 350,000 to 550,000 distinct CDR3 sequences; around 85% are singletons and the top ten take approximately 0.12%.

This chain links TRBV5-1 with TRBJ1-2, with D perhaps TRBD1 (5 bases). This receptor was taken from a human donor with multiple sclerosis. Material for sequencing was CD8+ T cells from PBMCs. This CDR3 reads CASSFRDLEFETGYTF. The CDR3 DNA reads as TGCGCCAGCAGCTTCAGGGATCTAGAGTTCGAGACTGGCTACACCTTC.